This entry describes one TCR beta chain. Its matching antigen is unknown. TCRdb reprocessed the reads via MiXCR and lists one record per CDR3 protein. Found here are 800,000 to 950,000 distinct CDR3 sequences, about 31% of them singletons; the top ten hold roughly 12%. This CDR3 has 13 residues. Germline CDR1 is SGDLS and CDR2 is YYNGEE. V dropped 0 bases and J dropped 8; count of bases not matched to a gene: 4. This sample was taken from a study of T cell repertoires in cytomegalovirus infection. This TCR was sampled from a human donor in good health (CMV status not recorded). Some clones in this sample may be carry-over from other donors' samples. The chain has TRBV9 and TRBJ1-1; 7 nucleotides line up with TRBD1. The source was cultured CD8+ T cells from PBMCs, collected from culture after CMV antigen stimulation. The chain's CDR3 is CASSVEQGTEAFF. The CDR3 DNA sequence: TGTGCCAGCAGCGTAGAACAGGGGACCGAAGCTTTCTTT.